This TCR beta chain was identified in a study of T cells in Graves' hyperthyroidism and ophthalmopathy. Across the whole study: Before any treatment, at initial diagnosis, peripheral blood was collected.

The TCR beta CDR3 regions underwent amplification using RNA transcripts as the source. When the TCR CDR3 underwent first-round RT-PCR, the HTBI primer set was used. MiXCR was run by TCRdb on the multiplex PCR reads, yielding one entry per CDR3 protein. The top ten hold around a third of the sample, which has more than 350,000 distinct CDR3 sequences, approximately 17% seen once. Hyperthyroidism had been newly diagnosed in patients aged 18 to 65, and its duration was under 2 months. Reasons for excluding patients were uncontrolled infection, other autoimmune disease, pregnancy or lactation. Study results and caveats: The blood repertoire included most of the expanded thyroid clonotypes above 0.001.

Germline V gene data show CDR1 as MNHNS and CDR2 as SASEGT. V was clipped by 6 bases and J by 4 bases; unmatched bases: 10. The CDR3 contains 15 residues. This clonotype has ten or more counts. Antigen unknown. This chain connects TRBV6-1 to TRBJ2-7; 9 nucleotides align to TRBD1. The sample consisted of blood. The clonotype originates from a woman aged 25 to 39 with Graves' hyperthyroidism that later progressed to Graves' ophthalmopathy. CDR3 amino acids: CASRIGQGKGYEQYF. In nucleotides, the CDR3 is TGTGCCAGCAGGATTGGACAGGGGAAAGGTTACGAGCAGTACTTC.